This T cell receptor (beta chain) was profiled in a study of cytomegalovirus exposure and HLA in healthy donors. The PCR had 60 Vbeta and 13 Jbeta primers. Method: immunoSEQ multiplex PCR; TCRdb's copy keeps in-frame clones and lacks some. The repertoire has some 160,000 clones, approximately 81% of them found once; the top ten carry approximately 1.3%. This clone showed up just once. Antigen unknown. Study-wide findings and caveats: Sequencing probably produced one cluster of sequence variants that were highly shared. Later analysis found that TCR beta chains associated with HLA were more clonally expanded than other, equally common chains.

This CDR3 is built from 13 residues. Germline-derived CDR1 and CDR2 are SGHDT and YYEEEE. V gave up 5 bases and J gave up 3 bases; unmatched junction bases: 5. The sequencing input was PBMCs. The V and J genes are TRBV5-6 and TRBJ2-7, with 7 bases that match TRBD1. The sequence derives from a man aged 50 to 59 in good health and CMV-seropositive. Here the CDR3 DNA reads TGTGCCAGCAGGGTCGGACAGGTCTACGAGCAGTACTTC. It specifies CASRVGQVYEQYF.